This T cell receptor (beta chain) was sequenced for a study of identical twins. Study-level points and caveats: Modelling underestimated the level of out-of-frame TCR alpha sharing observed in monozygotic twins.

Template switching added a universal primer site; cDNA carried unique molecular identifiers. TCRdb used MiXCR to reprocess the 5' RACE reads, holding one entry per CDR3 protein. This sample has 1.5 million or so distinct CDR3 sequences; 25% to 35% occur once, and the top ten carry 0.27%. Only healthy Caucasians were included as donors. In regard to this clonotype: What it binds is unknown.

CDR1 is SGHNT, CDR2 YYREEE, per germline (reference sequence). The CDR3 loop spans 14 amino acids. Input material: cord blood. The chain joins TRBV5-4 to TRBJ2-5, with a possible D match to TRBD1 (6 bases). With the DNA end fitting TRBJ2-1 better, the J assignment may be wrong. The TCR originated in a newborn girl in good health. CDR3 protein: CASSPTGLQGTQFF. CDR3 nucleotide sequence: TGTGCCAGCAGCCCAACAGGGCTCCAAGGGACCCAGTTCTTC.